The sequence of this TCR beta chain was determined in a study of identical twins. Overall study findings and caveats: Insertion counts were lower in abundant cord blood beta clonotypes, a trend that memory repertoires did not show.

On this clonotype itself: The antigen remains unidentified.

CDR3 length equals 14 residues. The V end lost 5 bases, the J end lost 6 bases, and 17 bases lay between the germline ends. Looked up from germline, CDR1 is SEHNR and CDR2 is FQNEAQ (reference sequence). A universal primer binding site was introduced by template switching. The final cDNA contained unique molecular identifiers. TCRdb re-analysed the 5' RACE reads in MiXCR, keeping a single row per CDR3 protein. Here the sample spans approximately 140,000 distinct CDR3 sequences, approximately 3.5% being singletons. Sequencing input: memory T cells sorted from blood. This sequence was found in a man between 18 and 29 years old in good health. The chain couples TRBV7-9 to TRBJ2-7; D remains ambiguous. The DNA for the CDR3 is TGTGCCAGCAGCCGGCGCGACCCCAATTCCGAGCAGTACTTC. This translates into CASSRRDPNSEQYF.